This T cell receptor beta chain was captured in a study of T cells in localized non-small cell lung cancer. Regarding the study as a whole: Clonality peaked in uninvolved adjacent lung rather than tumor.

About this clone: Its target is unknown.

Clones were read by immunoSEQ multiplex PCR, and TCRdb kept only the in-frame ones, dropping some. Seen here are 70,000 to 90,000 clones, over 75% observed once, and the top ten hold nearly 9.5%. V was pared by 1 base and J by 6 bases, with 28 bases between. The CDR3 covers 19 residues. Germline V lookup: CDR1 SGHRS, CDR2 YFSETQ. The TCR was taken from a female donor over 55 with stage I lung adenocarcinoma. J is TRBJ1-2 and V is TRBV5-1, with D unclear. The sample was peripheral blood, taken before any cancer treatment. CDR3 in DNA: TGCGCCAGCAGCTTGACAGCGGACGCGATTCACCCCCAAGGAAATGGCTACACCTTC. Translation gives CASSLTADAIHPQGNGYTF.